This T cell receptor (beta chain) was captured in a study of tumor-infiltrating lymphocytes in primary liver carcinoma. A constant-region primer primed TCR beta cDNA synthesis from about 490 ng of total RNA. Libraries covering TCR beta were generated through three nested multiplex PCR rounds (using a slightly modified ARM-PCR). Using its own MiXCR run on the multiplex PCR reads, TCRdb lists one record per CDR3 protein. Among 180,000 or so distinct CDR3 sequences listed, about 55% were seen once. Germline DNA was also extracted, with blood RNA taken from unsorted whole blood. Chronic HBV infection, which was untreated, was present in the patients. The sequence was obtained from a man aged 35 to 55 with primary liver carcinoma and hepatitis B virus infection. Sequenced: peripheral blood.

DNA for the CDR3: TGCGCCAGCAGGCAAAGGGGACTAGCGGGAGGGCGAAAGGACAATGAGCAGTTCTTC. It is translated as CASRQRGLAGGRKDNEQFF. The genes are TRBV4-1 and TRBJ2-1; 16 nucleotides match TRBD2. The CDR3 extends over 19 amino acids. Germline V gene lookup returns CDR1 MGHRA and CDR2 YSYEKL. Trimming cost V 6 bases and J 5 bases; bases outside gene matches: 13.